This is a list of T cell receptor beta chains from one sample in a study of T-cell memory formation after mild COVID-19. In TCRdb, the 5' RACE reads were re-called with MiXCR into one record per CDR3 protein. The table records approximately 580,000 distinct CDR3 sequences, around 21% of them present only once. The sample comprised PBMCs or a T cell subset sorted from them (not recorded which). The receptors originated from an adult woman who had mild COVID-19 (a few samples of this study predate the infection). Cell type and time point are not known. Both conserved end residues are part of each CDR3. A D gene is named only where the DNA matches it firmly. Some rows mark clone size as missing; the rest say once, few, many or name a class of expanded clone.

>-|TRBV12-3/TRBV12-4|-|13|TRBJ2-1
TGTGCCAGCTCTAGGTACAGGGAAGGTGAGCAGTTCTTC
CASSRYREGEQFF
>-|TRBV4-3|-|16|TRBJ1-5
TGCGCCAGCAGCCAAGTGTTGGGATTTCACAATCAGCCCCAGCATTTT
CASSQVLGFHNQPQHF
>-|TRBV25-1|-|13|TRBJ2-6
TGTGCCAGCAGTGATGGCGGAGCCAACGTCCTGACTTTC
CASSDGGANVLTF
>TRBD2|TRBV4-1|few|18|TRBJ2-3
TGCGCCAGCAGCCAAGGACTAGCGGGAGCCTCTAGCACAGATACGCAGTATTTT
CASSQGLAGASSTDTQYF
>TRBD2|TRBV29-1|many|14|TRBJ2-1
TGCAGCGTTGAAATGCTAGCGGGGGGGAATGAGCAGTTCTTC
CSVEMLAGGNEQFF
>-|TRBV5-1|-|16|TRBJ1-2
TGCGCCAGCAGCTCTGAAGACGGGGCCGGCAGAGATGGCTACACCTTC
CASSSEDGAGRDGYTF
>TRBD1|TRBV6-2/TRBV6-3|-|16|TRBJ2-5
TGTGCCAGCAGTTACTACGGGACAGGGGTGAAAGAGACCCAGTACTTC
CASSYYGTGVKETQYF
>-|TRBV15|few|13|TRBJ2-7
TGTGCCACCAGCAGAGATCGGACCTACGAGCAGTACTTC
CATSRDRTYEQYF
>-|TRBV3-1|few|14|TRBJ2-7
TGTGCCAGCAGCCCCCCCGACATACTCTACGAGCAGTACTTC
CASSPPDILYEQYF
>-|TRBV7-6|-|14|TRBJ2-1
TGTGCCAGCAGCTTAGTACGGGGGAACAATGAGCAGTTCTTC
CASSLVRGNNEQFF
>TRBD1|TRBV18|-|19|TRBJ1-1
TGTGCCAGCTCACCAACGACAGGGAATCCCCGCATCATGAACACTGAAGCTTTCTTT
CASSPTTGNPRIMNTEAFF
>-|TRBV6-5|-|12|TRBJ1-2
TGTGCCAGCAGTCAGGGGACCTATGGCTACACCTTC
CASSQGTYGYTF
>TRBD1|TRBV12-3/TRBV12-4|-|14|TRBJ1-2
TGTGCCAGCAGTGTGGGACAGGGAATCGAGGGCTACACCTTC
CASSVGQGIEGYTF
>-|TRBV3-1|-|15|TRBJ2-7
TGTGCCAGCAGCCCGACCGGGACACGCTCCTACGAGCAGTACTTC
CASSPTGTRSYEQYF
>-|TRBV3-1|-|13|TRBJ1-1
TGTGCCAGCAGCCAATTGATGAACACTGAAGCTTTCTTT
CASSQLMNTEAFF
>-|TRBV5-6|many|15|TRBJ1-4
TGTGCCAGCAGCTTCTTGGGCAGCCGGGGCGAAAAACTGTTTTTT
CASSFLGSRGEKLFF
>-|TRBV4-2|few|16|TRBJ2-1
TGTGCCAGCAGCCCACCGGGGCCACTAGCTAACGATGAGCAGTTCTTC
CASSPPGPLANDEQFF
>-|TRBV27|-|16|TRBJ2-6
TGTGCCAGCAGTAAAGTCTTCCTCTCTGGGGCCAACGTCCTGACTTTC
CASSKVFLSGANVLTF
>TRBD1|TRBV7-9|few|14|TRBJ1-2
TGTGCCAGCAGCGGGAGACAGGGAGGCGGTGGCTACACCTTC
CASSGRQGGGGYTF
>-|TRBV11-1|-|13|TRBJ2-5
TGTGCCAGCACACTAGGGGAGGTTGAGACCCAGTACTTC
CASTLGEVETQYF
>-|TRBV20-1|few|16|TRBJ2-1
TGCAGTGCTGAAGGGGTCGGGACCCGCTCCTACAATGAGCAGTTCTTC
CSAEGVGTRSYNEQFF
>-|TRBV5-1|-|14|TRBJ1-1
TGCGCCAGCAGCTTTTCCAAGAGGGACACTGAAGCTTTCTTT
CASSFSKRDTEAFF
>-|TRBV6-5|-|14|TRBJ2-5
TGTGCCAGCTGTGGAGGGAAGGGACAAGAGACCCAGTACTTC
CASCGGKGQETQYF
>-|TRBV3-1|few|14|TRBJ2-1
TGTGCCAGCAGCCGAGAAAGTCGCAGGGTGGAGCAGTTCTTC
CASSRESRRVEQFF
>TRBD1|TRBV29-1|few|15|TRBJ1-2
TGCAGCGTTGATAGCCCGGGACAGGGTTATAATGGCTACACCTTC
CSVDSPGQGYNGYTF
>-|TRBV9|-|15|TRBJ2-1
TGTGCCAGCAGCGTAGGACTAGGGTCTTACAATGAGCAGTTCTTC
CASSVGLGSYNEQFF
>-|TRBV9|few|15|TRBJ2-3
TGTGCCAGCAGCGTTTTTGGGGGGGCGACAGATACGCAGTATTTT
CASSVFGGATDTQYF
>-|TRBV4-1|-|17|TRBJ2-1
TGCGCCAGCAGCCAACGGGGGGCCTCCCCATTGGGGAATGAGCAGTTCTTC
CASSQRGASPLGNEQFF
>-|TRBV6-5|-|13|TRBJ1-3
TGTGCCAGCAGTTATGTTCAGGGAAACACCATATATTTT
CASSYVQGNTIYF
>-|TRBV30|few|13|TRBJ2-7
TGTGCCTGGAGTGCCTTGGGTGACTACGAGCAGTACTTC
CAWSALGDYEQYF
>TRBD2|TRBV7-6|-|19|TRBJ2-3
TGTGCCAGCAGCTTACGGCCCAGCGCGGGAGGGCCCTCAACAGATACGCAGTATTTT
CASSLRPSAGGPSTDTQYF
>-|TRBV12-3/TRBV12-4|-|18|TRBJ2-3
TGTGCCAGCAGTTTAAGTCATCTAAGCGGACCCGGCACAGATACGCAGTATTTT
CASSLSHLSGPGTDTQYF
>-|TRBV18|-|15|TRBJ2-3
TGTGCCAGCTCACCCTCGGAGGGCCGGACAGATACGCAGTATTTT
CASSPSEGRTDTQYF